One sample yielded the 22 T cell receptor beta chains listed below, sequenced in a study of blood T cell repertoires in COVID-19. Sequencing was performed with immunoSEQ multiplex PCR; in TCRdb, only in-frame clones are kept and a portion is missing. The sample has over 130,000 clones; 65% to 90% are singletons. The sequenced sample consisted of peripheral blood. The receptors shown here come from a man aged 50 or older with acute or convalescent COVID-19.

The chain employs TRBV19 and TRBJ1-5; 7 nucleotides agree with TRBD1. Germline V gene data show CDR1 as LNHDA and CDR2 as SQIVND (reference sequence). The length of the CDR3 is 16 residues. The junction had 5 bases not matched to a gene; V was cut back by 2 bases and J by 1 base. The CDR3 loop is CASSIYGTASNQPQHF. The CDR3 DNA reads TGTGCCAGTAGTATATACGGGACAGCAAGCAATCAGCCCCAGCATTTT. Using reference TRBV19 and TRBJ1-5 for the parts outside the CDR3, the full variable domain is DGGITQSPKYLFRKEGQNVTLSCEQNLNHDAMYWYRQDPGQGLRLIYYSQIVNDFQKGDIAEGYSVSREKKESFPLTVTSAQKNPTAFYLCASSIYGTASNQPQHFGDGTRLSIL.

The genes are TRBV5-6 and TRBJ2-1; D gene unclear. V was clipped by 0 bases and J by 6 bases, with 13 bases between them. From germline, CDR1 is SGHDT and CDR2 YYEEEE. The CDR3 sequence is 15 residues long. This CDR3 is CASSLVDTPGNEQFF. The CDR3 coding sequence is TGTGCCAGCAGCTTGGTCGATACGCCAGGCAATGAGCAGTTCTTC.

The rearrangement uses TRBV29-1 and TRBJ1-3; D is unclear. The germline gives CDR1 SQVTM, CDR2 ANQGSEA. V lost 4 bases and J 0 bases, leaving 7 bases between the germline ends. CDR3 length: 13 residues. The chain's CDR3 is CSVAGVSGNTIYF. The DNA of the CDR3 is TGCAGCGTTGCCGGTGTCTCTGGAAACACCATATATTTT.

The chain combines TRBV6-5 with TRBJ1-2, with D possibly being TRBD1 (5 bases). Germline V lookup: CDR1 MNHEY, CDR2 SVGAGI. The CDR3 contains 13 residues. The V gene lost 7 bases and the J gene lost 6 bases, with 15 bases spanning the gap. In DNA form, the CDR3 reads TGTGCCAGCAACGGACTAGGGGAGGATGGCTACACCTTC. Residues: CASNGLGEDGYTF.

The CDR3 DNA sequence: TGTGCCAGCAGTTTACGACAGACCAGCTTTAATGAAAAACTGTTTTTT. Amino acid sequence: CASSLRQTSFNEKLFF. The chain links TRBV27 to TRBJ1-4; perhaps TRBD1 as D (5 bases). The V gene lost 2 bases and the J gene lost 4 bases, with 14 bases spanning the gap. The CDR3 totals 16 residues. Germline CDR1 reads MNHEY; CDR2 reads SMNVEV (reference sequence). Drawing the rest from reference TRBV27 and TRBJ1-4, the complete variable domain is EAQVTQNPRYLITVTGKKLTVTCSQNMNHEYMSWYRQDPGLGLRQIYYSMNVEVTDKGDVPEGYKVSRKEKRNFPLILESPSPNQTSLYFCASSLRQTSFNEKLFFGSGTQLSVL.

The V and J genes are TRBV4-1 and TRBJ1-4, with a weak D call TRBD1 (5 bases). Germline CDR1 and CDR2: MGHRA and YSYEKL. V was pared by 4 bases and J by 0 bases, with 12 bases between. CDR3 length: 16 amino acids. This CDR3 is CASSLRGGATNEKLFF. As DNA, the CDR3 is TGCGCCAGCAGCCTTAGGGGTGGAGCAACTAATGAAAAACTGTTTTTT.

The chain uses TRBV6-2 or TRBV6-3 and TRBJ1-5; the match to TRBD1 covers 7 bases. The CDR3 covers 16 residues. CDR1 is MNHEY and CDR2 is SVGEGT in the germline V gene. Trimming at V came to 6 bases and at J to 3 bases, leaving 11 bases not matched to a gene. The CDR3 sequence is CASSPGFDRDNQPQHF. The DNA of the CDR3 is TGTGCCAGCAGCCCCGGATTTGACAGGGACAATCAGCCCCAGCATTTT.

This clone was observed a few times. This chain uses TRBV2 with TRBJ2-1; the match to TRBD2 covers 7 bases. With 4 bases clipped from V and 4 bases from J, the junction kept 13 bases outside the gene matches. The germline gives CDR1 SNHLY, CDR2 FYNNEI. The CDR3 has 17 amino acids. Written as DNA, the CDR3 is TGTGCCAGCAGTGTGTCGGCCACTAGCGAATATTACAATGAGCAGTTCTTC. This gives the protein CASSVSATSEYYNEQFF.

V and J are TRBV6-5 and TRBJ2-7; D might be TRBD2 (5 bases). The V gene's germline CDR1 is MNHEY and CDR2 SVGAGI. The CDR3 is 13 residues long. Between the trimmed V and J ends, which lost 6 bases and 1 base, there was a span of 10 bases. CDR3 loop: CASSLGESYEQYF. The CDR3 DNA reads TGTGCCAGCAGCCTCGGGGAGTCCTACGAGCAGTACTTC.

V and J are TRBV27 and TRBJ2-1; 7 bases fit TRBD2. The length of the CDR3 is 15 residues. Germline trimming cut 4 bases from V and 5 bases from J; bases unmatched to any gene: 8. Germline V lookup: CDR1 MNHEY, CDR2 SMNVEV (reference sequence). The CDR3 region has the DNA TGTGCCAGCAGTTCCTTTTCTAGCGGAGACAATGAGCAGTTCTTC. This encodes CASSSFSSGDNEQFF.

The rearrangement joins TRBV3-1 (or the pseudogene TRBV3-2) to TRBJ2-7, with TRBD2 as a possible D gene (6 bases). CDR1 LGHDT and CDR2 YNNKEL come from the germline V gene (reference sequence). The CDR3 length is 14 residues. The V end was cut by 0 bases, the J end by 6 bases, with 12 bases between. In DNA form, the CDR3 reads TGTGCCAGCAGCCAAGATAGCCTAGCGTTCGAGCAGTACTTC. It codes for CASSQDSLAFEQYF.

The rearrangement joins TRBV19 to TRBJ2-3, with 12 positions matching TRBD2. Per the germline V gene, CDR1 is LNHDA and CDR2 is SQIVND (reference sequence). V was pared by 5 bases and J by 6 bases, with 6 bases of the junction left unmatched. The CDR3 contains 15 residues. CDR3 sequence (DNA): TGTGCCAGTAGTCAACTAGCGGGAGGCCCCGATACGCAGTATTTT. This translates into CASSQLAGGPDTQYF.

The chain joins TRBV7-8 to TRBJ2-3; 7 bases are shared with TRBD1. V was clipped by 3 bases and J by 0 bases; unmatched bases: 9. The germline V gene encodes CDR1 SGHVS and CDR2 FQNEAQ. The CDR3 is made up of 17 amino acids. CDR3 sequence (DNA): TGTGCCAGCAGCTTCCCCCGGGACAGCTTTAGCACAGATACGCAGTATTTT. Translated: CASSFPRDSFSTDTQYF.

This clone was recorded once. This chain joins TRBV18 and TRBJ2-5, with a possible D match to TRBD1 (5 bases). Trimming left V 1 base short and J 4 bases short, with 16 bases between. Germline values: CDR1 KGHSH, CDR2 LQKENI. This CDR3 has 16 amino acids. The CDR3 DNA is TGTGCCAGCTCACCACGGACAAGTCAAAGGTCAGAGACCCAGTACTTC. This sequence encodes CASSPRTSQRSETQYF.

The rearrangement joins TRBV29-1 to TRBJ2-4, with D maybe TRBD2 (5 bases). Trimming took off 4 bases at V and 6 bases at J, with 13 bases between the two ends. The CDR3 spans 13 residues. Germline V gene lookup returns CDR1 SQVTM and CDR2 ANQGSEA. DNA for the CDR3: TGCAGCGTTGGGTCCGGGGAGAGAAACATTCAGTACTTC. As protein: CSVGSGERNIQYF.

The chain is built from TRBV19 and TRBJ2-3, with 11 positions matching TRBD2. The CDR3 is made up of 17 amino acids. Germline V gene data show CDR1 as LNHDA and CDR2 as SQIVND (reference sequence). Unmatched junction bases numbered 13, after V lost 5 bases and J lost 6 bases. The CDR3 reads CASSSHGTSGSRDTQYF. The CDR3 DNA reads TGTGCCAGTAGTTCCCATGGGACTAGCGGTTCTAGGGATACGCAGTATTTT.

This clone was seen a handful of times. The CDR3 is CASSLSWPGDTEAFF. CDR3 DNA sequence: TGTGCCAGCTCATTATCATGGCCGGGGGATACTGAAGCTTTCTTT. The gene calls are TRBV18 and TRBJ1-1, with D perhaps matching TRBD1 (5 bases). CDR1 and CDR2 from the germline V gene are KGHSH and LQKENI. This CDR3 region has 15 residues. The V end was cut by 5 bases, the J end by 5 bases, with 18 bases between.

In its sample, this clone was seen a few times. The CDR3 is CASSQDDQPQHF. DNA for the CDR3: TGTGCCAGCAGCCAAGACGATCAGCCCCAGCATTTT. This chain joins TRBV14 and TRBJ1-5; unclear D gene. V was trimmed by 0 bases and J by 5 bases, leaving 2 bases between them. The germline CDR1 and CDR2 sequences are SGHDN and FVKESK. The CDR3 runs to 12 residues.

The rearrangement joins TRBV20-1 to TRBJ2-3; perhaps TRBD1 as D (6 bases). V gave up 3 bases and J gave up 2 bases, with 12 bases separating them. The CDR3 is 14 amino acids. Per the germline V gene, CDR1 is DFQATT and CDR2 is SNEGSKA (reference sequence). CDR3 sequence reads: CSASQGTATDTQYF. The CDR3 nucleotides read TGCAGTGCTAGTCAGGGGACCGCCACAGATACGCAGTATTTT.

The CDR3 protein is CASSEGSTATFSYNSPLHF. The CDR3 nucleotides are TGTGCCAGCAGTGAAGGCTCTACAGCAACATTCTCCTATAATTCACCCCTCCACTTT. The V gene is TRBV6-1, the J gene TRBJ1-6; D is undetermined. Germline V CDR1 and CDR2: MNHNS, SASEGT. The germline V and J ends were trimmed by 1 base and 0 bases, with 16 bases remaining between them. This CDR3 has 19 residues.

This chain uses TRBV11-2 with TRBJ2-7; D is uncertain. V lost 5 bases to trimming and J lost 2 bases, with 13 bases between them. This CDR3 comprises 14 residues. The germline CDR1 and CDR2 sequences are SGHAT and FQNNGV. Here the CDR3 DNA reads TGTGCCAGCAGCCAACAAGGTGGAGCCTACGAGCAGTACTTC. Translating gives CASSQQGGAYEQYF. Combining the CDR3 with reference TRBV11-2 and TRBJ2-7 gives the whole variable domain EAGVAQSPRYKIIEKRQSVAFWCNPISGHATLYWYQQILGQGPKLLIQFQNNGVVDDSQLPKDRFSAERLKGVDSTLKIQPAKLEDSAVYLCASSQQGGAYEQYFGPGTRLTVT.

The genes are TRBV10-2 and TRBJ1-5; D perhaps matches TRBD1 (6 bases). V lost 4 bases and J lost 0, with 16 bases in between. Germline V CDR1 and CDR2: WSHSY, SAAADI. This CDR3 has 17 residues. The CDR3 protein is CASSATMTGYSNQPQHF. CDR3 in DNA: TGCGCCAGCAGTGCGACCATGACAGGCTATAGCAATCAGCCCCAGCATTTT.